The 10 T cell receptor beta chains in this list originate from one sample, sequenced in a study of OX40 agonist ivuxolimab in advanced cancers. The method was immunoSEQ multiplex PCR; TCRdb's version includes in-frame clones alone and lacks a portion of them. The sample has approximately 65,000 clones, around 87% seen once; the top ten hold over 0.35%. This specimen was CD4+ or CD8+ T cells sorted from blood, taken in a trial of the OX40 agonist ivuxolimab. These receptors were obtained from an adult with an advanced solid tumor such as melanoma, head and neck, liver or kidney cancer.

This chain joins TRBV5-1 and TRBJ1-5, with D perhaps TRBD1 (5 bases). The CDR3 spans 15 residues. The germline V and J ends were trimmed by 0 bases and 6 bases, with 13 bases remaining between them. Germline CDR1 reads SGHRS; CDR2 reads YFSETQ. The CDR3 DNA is TGCGCCAGCAGCTTGGTAGGGGAGGTCGGTCAGCCCCAGCATTTT. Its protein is CASSLVGEVGQPQHF.

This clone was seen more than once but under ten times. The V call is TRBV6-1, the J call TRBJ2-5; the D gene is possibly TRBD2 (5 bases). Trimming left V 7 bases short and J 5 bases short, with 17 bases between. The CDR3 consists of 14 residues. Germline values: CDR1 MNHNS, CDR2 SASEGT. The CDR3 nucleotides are TGTGCCAGCACGCCCGGTCCGGGGTGGGAGACCCAGTACTTC. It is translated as CASTPGPGWETQYF.

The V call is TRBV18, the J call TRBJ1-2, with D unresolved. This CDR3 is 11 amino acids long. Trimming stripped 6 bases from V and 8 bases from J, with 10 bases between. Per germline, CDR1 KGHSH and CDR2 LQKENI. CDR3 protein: CASSPSEGYTF. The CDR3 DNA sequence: TGTGCCAGCTCCCCCTCAGAGGGCTACACCTTC.

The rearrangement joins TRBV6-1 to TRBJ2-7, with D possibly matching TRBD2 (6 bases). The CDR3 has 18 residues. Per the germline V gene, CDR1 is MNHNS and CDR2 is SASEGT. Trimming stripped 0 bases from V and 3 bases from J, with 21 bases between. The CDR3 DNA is TGTGCCAGCAGTGAAGCGGATCCTCGGGCGGGCGGGGTCTACGAGCAGTACTTC. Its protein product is CASSEADPRAGGVYEQYF.

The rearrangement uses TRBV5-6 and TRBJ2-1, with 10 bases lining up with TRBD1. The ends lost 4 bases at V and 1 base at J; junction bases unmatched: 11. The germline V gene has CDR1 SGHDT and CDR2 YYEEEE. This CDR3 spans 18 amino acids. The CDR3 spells CASSPQGGDRGSYNEQFF. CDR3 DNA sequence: TGTGCCAGCAGCCCGCAAGGGGGGGACAGGGGATCCTACAATGAGCAGTTCTTC.

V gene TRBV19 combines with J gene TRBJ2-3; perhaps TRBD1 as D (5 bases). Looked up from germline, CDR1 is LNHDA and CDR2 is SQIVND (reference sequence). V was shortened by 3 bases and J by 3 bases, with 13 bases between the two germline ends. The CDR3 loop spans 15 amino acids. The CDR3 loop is CASSISRAQTDTQYF. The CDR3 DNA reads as TGTGCCAGTAGTATCTCCAGGGCCCAGACAGATACGCAGTATTTT. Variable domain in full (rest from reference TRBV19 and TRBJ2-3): DGGITQSPKYLFRKEGQNVTLSCEQNLNHDAMYWYRQDPGQGLRLIYYSQIVNDFQKGDIAEGYSVSREKKESFPLTVTSAQKNPTAFYLCASSISRAQTDTQYFGPGTRLTVL.

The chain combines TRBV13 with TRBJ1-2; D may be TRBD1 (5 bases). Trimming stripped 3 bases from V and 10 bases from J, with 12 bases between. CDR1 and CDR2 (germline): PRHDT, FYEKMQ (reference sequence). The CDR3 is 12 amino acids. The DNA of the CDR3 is TGTGCCAGCAGCTTTAGTAGGGGTTCCTACACCTTC. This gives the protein CASSFSRGSYTF. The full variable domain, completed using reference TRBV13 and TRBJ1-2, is AAGVIQSPRHLIKEKRETATLKCYPIPRHDTVYWYQQGPGQDPQFLISFYEKMQSDKGSIPDRFSAQQFSDYHSELNMSSLELGDSALYFCASSFSRGSYTFGSGTRLTVV.

The CDR3 DNA is TGTGCCAGTAGCCCTGACCGGGGGGTCGGGTCCCTGAGAGGCTACACCTTC. The encoded protein is CASSPDRGVGSLRGYTF. The chain recombines TRBV19 with TRBJ1-2; maybe TRBD1 (5 bases). V gave up 6 bases and J gave up 8 bases, with 28 bases separating them. Germline CDR1 is LNHDA and CDR2 is SQIVND (reference sequence). This CDR3 comprises 17 residues.

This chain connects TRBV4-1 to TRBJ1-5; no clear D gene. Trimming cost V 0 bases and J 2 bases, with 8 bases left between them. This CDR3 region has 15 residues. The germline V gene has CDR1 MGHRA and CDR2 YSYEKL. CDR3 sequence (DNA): TGCGCCAGCAGCCAAGAAGGAGGACGCAATCAGCCCCAGCATTTT. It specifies CASSQEGGRNQPQHF.

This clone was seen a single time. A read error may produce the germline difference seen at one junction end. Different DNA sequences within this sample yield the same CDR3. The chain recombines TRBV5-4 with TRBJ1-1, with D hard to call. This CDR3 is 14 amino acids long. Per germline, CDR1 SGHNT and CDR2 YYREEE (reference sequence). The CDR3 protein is CASSFLSSRSEAFF. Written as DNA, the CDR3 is TGTGCTAGCAGCTTCCTATCGTCGCGGTCTGAAGCTTTCTTT.